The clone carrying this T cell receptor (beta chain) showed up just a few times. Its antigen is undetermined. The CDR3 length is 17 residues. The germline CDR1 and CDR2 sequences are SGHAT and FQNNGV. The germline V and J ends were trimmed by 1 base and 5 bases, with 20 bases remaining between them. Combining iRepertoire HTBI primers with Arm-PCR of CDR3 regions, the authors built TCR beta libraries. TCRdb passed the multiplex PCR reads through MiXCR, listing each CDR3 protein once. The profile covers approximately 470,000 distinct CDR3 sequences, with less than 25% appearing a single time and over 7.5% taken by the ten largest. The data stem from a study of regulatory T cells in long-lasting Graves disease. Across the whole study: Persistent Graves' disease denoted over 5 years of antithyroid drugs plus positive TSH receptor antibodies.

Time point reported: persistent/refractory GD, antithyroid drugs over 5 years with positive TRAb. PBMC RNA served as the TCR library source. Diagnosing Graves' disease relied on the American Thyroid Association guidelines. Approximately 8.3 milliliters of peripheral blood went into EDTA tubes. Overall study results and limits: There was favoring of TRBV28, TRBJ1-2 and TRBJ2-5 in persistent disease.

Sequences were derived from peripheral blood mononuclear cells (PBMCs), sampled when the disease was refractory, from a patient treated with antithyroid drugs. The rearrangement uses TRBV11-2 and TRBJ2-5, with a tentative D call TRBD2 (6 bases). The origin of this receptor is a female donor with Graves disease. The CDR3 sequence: CASSLVWASPRGETQYF. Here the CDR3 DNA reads TGTGCCAGCAGCTTAGTTTGGGCTTCCCCTCGGGGGGAGACCCAGTACTTC.